This T cell receptor beta chain was captured in a study of CD8+ T cells in alopecia areata. In the study overall: Skin-grafted roughly 6-10-week-old female C3H/HeJ mice received tissue from approximately 6-12-month-old C3H/HeJ donors with spontaneous alopecia. Study observations and caveats: Researchers reported that TCR sharing among patients proved less clear than in mice, possibly HLA-linked. Researchers report lesional scalp, most notably alopecia totalis/universalis, outstripped normal scalp in clonality.

This CDR3 is built from 14 residues. J lost 5 bases, V lost 0 bases, and 1 base had no gene match. The germline gives CDR1 NNHDY, CDR2 SYVADS. TCR sequencing used cDNA made by reverse transcription of extracted RNA. Assay used: immunoSEQ multiplex PCR; TCRdb lists only in-frame clones, some missing. The data show roughly 110,000 clones, with none appearing a single time. This clone was observed a few times. Its antigen is undetermined. The gene names here belong to mouse. Coverage ceases 4 residues before the CDR3 finishes, and the germline J gene fills in the end. V and J are TRBV13-3 and TRBJ2-2, with 7 positions matching TRBD2. This TCR was sampled from a C3H/HeJ mouse with alopecia areata. The strain's MHC haplotype is H2-k. The sample consisted of lesional skin. The CDR3 region is CASSDGWGTGQLYF. The CDR3 bases that were read are TGTGCCAGCAGTGATGGCTGGGGGACCGGG.